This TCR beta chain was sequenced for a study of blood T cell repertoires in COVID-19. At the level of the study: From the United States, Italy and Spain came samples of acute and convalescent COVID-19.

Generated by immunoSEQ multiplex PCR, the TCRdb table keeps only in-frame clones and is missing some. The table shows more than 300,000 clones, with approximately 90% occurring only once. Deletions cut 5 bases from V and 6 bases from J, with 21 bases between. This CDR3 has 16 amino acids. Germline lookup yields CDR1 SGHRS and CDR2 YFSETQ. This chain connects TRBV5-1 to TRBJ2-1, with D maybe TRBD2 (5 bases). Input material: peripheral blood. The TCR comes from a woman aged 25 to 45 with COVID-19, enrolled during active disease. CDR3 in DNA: TGCGCCAGCAGAACGTCTGCCCAGAGTGCGGGCAATGAGCAGTTCTTC. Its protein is CASRTSAQSAGNEQFF.